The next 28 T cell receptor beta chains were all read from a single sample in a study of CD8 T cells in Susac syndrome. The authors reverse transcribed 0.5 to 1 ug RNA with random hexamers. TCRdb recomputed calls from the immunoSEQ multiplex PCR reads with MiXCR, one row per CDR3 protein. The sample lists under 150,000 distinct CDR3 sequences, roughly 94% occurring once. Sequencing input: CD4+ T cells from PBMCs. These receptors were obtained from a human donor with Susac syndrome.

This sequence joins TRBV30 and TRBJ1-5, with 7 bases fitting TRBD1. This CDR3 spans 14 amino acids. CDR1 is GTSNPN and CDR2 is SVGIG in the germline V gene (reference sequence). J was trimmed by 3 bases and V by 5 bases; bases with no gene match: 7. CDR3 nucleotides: TGTGCCTGGGCCAGGACAGGTCTCAATCAGCCCCAGCATTTT. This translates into CAWARTGLNQPQHF.

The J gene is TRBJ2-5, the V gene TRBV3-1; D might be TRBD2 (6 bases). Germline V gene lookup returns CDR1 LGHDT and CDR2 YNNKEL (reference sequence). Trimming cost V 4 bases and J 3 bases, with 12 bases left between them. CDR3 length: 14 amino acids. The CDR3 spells CASSLLEREETQYF. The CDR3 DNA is TGTGCCAGCAGCCTACTCGAGCGGGAAGAGACCCAGTACTTC.

The CDR3 DNA reads as TGTGCCAGTAGTATTGGGCAGGGGTATCAGCCCCAGCATTTT. This translates into CASSIGQGYQPQHF. V usage is TRBV19 and J usage is TRBJ1-5; possible D gene TRBD1, 6 bases. From germline, CDR1 is LNHDA and CDR2 SQIVND (reference sequence). V lost 3 bases to trimming and J lost 5 bases, with 11 bases between them. The CDR3 contains 14 residues.

The CDR3 bases are TGTGCCAGCTCACCCGCAGCCCGAACTGAAGCTTTCTTT. This encodes CASSPAARTEAFF. The chain has TRBV18 and TRBJ1-1; unclear D gene. The germline V gene encodes CDR1 KGHSH and CDR2 LQKENI. CDR3 length: 13 amino acids. V lost 3 bases and J 5 bases, leaving 10 bases between the germline ends. The complete variable domain, with remaining parts taken from reference TRBV18 and TRBJ1-1, reads NAGVMQNPRHLVRRRGQEARLRCSPMKGHSHVYWYRQLPEEGLKFMVYLQKENIIDESGMPKERFSAEFPKEGPSILRIQQVVRGDSAAYFCASSPAARTEAFFGQGTRLTVV.

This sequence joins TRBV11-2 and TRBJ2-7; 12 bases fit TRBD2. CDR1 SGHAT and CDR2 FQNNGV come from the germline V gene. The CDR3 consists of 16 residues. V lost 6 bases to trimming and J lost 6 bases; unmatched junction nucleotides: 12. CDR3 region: CASSSTASGGAFEQYF. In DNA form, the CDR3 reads TGTGCCAGCAGTTCCACTGCTAGCGGGGGGGCCTTCGAGCAGTACTTC.

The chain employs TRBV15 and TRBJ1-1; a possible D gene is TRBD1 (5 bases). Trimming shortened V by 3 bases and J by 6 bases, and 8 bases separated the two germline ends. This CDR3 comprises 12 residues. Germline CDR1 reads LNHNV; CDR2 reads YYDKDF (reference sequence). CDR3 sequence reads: CATSSRGAEAFF. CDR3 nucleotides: TGTGCCACCAGCAGTCGAGGGGCTGAAGCTTTCTTT.

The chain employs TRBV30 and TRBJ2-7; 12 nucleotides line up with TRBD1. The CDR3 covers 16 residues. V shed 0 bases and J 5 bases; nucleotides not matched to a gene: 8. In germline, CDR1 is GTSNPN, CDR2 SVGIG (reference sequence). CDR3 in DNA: TGTGCCTGGAGTGTACGGGGGACAGGGGGCATCCACGAGCAGTACTTC. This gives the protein CAWSVRGTGGIHEQYF.

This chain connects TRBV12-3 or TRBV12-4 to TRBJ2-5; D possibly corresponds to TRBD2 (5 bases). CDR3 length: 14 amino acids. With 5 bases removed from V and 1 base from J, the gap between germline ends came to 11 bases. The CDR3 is CASSLQTIQETQYF. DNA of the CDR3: TGTGCCAGCAGTCTCCAGACTATCCAAGAGACCCAGTACTTC.

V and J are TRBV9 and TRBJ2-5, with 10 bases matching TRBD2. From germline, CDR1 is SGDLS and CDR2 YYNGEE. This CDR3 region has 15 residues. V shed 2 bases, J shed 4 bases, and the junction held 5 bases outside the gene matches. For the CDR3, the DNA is TGTGCCAGCAGCGTTACCGGGACTAGCGTAGAGACCCAGTACTTC. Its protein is CASSVTGTSVETQYF.

The CDR3 DNA reads as TGTGCCAGCAGTTCGCAGATCTCCTACGAGCAGTACTTC. Protein sequence: CASSSQISYEQYF. The V and J genes are TRBV12-3 or TRBV12-4 and TRBJ2-7; no definite D call. This CDR3 is 13 amino acids long. V was shortened by 4 bases and J by 0 bases, with 7 bases between the two germline ends.

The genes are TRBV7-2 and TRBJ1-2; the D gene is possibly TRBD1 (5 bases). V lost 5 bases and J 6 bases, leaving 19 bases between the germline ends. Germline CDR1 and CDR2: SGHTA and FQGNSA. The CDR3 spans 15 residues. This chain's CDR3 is CASSADRARHNGYTF. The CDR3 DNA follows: TGTGCCAGCAGCGCAGACAGAGCGAGACATAATGGCTACACCTTC.

CDR3 nucleotides: TGCGCCAGCAGCCAAGATCCCCTTAACAGGGTTGGGGCCAACGTCCTGACTTTC. As protein: CASSQDPLNRVGANVLTF. The chain recombines TRBV4-3 with TRBJ2-6, with D possibly being TRBD1 (6 bases). Germline values: CDR1 LGHNA, CDR2 YSLEER. The CDR3 sequence is 18 residues long. With 0 bases removed from V and 3 bases from J, the gap between germline ends came to 15 bases.

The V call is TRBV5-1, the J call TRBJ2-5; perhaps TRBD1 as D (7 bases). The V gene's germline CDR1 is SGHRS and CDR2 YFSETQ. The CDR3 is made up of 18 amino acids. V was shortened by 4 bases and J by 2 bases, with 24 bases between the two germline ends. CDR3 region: CASSPRGGRSQGQETQYF. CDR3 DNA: TGCGCCAGCAGCCCACGCGGTGGGAGGTCACAGGGGCAAGAGACCCAGTACTTC.

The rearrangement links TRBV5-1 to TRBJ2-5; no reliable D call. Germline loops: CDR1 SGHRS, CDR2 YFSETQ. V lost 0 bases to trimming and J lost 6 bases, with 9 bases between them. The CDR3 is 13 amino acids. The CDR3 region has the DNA TGCGCCAGCAGCTTGGAGGTGGAGAAGACCCAGTACTTC. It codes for CASSLEVEKTQYF.

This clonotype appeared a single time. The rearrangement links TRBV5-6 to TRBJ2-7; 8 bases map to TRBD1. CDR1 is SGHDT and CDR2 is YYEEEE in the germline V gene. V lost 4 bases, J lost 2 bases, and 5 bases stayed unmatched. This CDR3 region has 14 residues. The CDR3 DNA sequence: TGTGCCAGCAGCCGCCAGGGGGCCGCCTACGAGCAGTACTTC. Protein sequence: CASSRQGAAYEQYF.

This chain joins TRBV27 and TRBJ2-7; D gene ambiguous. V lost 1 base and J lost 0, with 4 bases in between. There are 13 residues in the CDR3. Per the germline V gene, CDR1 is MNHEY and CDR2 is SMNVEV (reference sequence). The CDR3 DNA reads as TGTGCCAGCAGTTTATTGGCCTCCTACGAGCAGTACTTC. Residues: CASSLLASYEQYF.

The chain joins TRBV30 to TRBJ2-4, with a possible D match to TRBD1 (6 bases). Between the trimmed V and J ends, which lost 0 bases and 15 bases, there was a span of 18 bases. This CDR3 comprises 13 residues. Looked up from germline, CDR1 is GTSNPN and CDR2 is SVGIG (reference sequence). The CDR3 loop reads CAWSVRAGERRYF. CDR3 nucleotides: TGTGCCTGGAGTGTACGTGCAGGGGAAAGACGGTACTTC.

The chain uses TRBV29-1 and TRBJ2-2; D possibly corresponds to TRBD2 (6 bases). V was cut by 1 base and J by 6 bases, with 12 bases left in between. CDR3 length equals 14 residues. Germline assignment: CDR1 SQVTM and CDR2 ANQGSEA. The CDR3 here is CSVEGAGTSGELFF. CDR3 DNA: TGCAGCGTTGAAGGCGCGGGAACTTCCGGGGAGCTGTTTTTT.

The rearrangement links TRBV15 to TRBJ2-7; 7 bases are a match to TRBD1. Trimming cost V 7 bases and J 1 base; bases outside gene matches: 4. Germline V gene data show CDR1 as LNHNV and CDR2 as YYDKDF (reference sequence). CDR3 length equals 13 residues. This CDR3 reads CATKTGKSYEQYF. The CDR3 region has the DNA TGTGCCACCAAGACAGGGAAATCCTACGAGCAGTACTTC.

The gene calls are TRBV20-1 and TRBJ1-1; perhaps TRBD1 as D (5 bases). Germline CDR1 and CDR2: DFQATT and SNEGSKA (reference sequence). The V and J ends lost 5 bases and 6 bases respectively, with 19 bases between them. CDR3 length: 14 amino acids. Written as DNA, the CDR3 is TGCAGTGCTCGAACCGGGACCCCATTCGCTGAAGCTTTCTTT. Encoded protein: CSARTGTPFAEAFF.

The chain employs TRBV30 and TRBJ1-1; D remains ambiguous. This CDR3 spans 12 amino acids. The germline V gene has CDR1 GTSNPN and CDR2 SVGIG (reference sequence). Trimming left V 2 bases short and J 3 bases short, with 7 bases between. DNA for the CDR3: TGTGCCTGGAGTCTGGCAGACACTGAAGCTTTCTTT. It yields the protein CAWSLADTEAFF.

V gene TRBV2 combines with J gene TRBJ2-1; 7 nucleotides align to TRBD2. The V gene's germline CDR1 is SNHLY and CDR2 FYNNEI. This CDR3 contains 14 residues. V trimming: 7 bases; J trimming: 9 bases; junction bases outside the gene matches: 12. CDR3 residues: CASISVGRATEQFF. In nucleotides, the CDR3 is TGTGCCAGCATATCTGTAGGGAGGGCCACTGAGCAGTTCTTC.

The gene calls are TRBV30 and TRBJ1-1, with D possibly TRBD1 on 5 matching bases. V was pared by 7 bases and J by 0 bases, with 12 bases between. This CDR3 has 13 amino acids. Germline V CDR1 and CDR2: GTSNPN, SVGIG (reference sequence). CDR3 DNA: TGTGCCTACGGGAGGGGTTTGAACACTGAAGCTTTCTTT. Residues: CAYGRGLNTEAFF.

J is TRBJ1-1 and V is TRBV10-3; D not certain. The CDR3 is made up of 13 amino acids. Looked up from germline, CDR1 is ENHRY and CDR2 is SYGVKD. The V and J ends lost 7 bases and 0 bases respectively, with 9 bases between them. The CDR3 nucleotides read TGTGCCATCACGGGATTCTTGAACACTGAAGCTTTCTTT. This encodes CAITGFLNTEAFF.

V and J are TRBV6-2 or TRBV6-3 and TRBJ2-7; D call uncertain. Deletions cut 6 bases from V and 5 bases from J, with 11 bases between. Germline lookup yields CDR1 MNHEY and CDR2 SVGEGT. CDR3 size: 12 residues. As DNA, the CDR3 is TGTGCCAGCAGGACCCCCTCTGACGAGCAGTACTTC. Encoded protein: CASRTPSDEQYF.

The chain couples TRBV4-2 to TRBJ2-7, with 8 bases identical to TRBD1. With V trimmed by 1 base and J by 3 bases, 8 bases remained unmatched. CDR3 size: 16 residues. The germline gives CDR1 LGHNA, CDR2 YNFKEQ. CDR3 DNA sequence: TGTGCCAGCAGCCAAGGTCCCGGACAGGGCGGCTACGAGCAGTACTTC. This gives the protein CASSQGPGQGGYEQYF.

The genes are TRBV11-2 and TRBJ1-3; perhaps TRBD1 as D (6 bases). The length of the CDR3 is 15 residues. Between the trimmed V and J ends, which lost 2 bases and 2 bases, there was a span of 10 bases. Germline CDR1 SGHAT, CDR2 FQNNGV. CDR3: CASSLWGGPGNTIYF. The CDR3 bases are TGTGCCAGCAGCTTATGGGGGGGCCCTGGAAACACCATATATTTT.

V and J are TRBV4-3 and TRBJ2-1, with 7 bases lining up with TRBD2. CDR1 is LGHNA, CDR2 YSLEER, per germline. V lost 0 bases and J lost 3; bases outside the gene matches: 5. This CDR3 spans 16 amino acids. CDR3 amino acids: CASSQELAFGYNEQFF. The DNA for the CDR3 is TGCGCCAGCAGCCAAGAACTAGCGTTTGGCTACAATGAGCAGTTCTTC.